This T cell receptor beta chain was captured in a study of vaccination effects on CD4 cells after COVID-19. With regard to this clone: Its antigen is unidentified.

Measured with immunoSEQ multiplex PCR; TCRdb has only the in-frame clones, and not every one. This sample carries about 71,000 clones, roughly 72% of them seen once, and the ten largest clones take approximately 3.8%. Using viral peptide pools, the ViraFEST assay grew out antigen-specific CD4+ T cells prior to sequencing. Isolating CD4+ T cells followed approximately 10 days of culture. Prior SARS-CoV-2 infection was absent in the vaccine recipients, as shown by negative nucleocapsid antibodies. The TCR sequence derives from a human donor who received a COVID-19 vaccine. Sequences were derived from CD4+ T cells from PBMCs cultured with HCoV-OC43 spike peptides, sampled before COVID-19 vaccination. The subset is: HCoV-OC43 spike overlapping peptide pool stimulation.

CDR3 in amino acids: CASSPGGLSYEQYV. The CDR3 bases are TGTGCCAGCTCACCTGGGGGCCTCTCCTACGAGCAGTACGTC. J is TRBJ2-7 and V is TRBV18; D possibly corresponds to TRBD1 (6 bases). Trimming stripped 3 bases from V and 0 bases from J, with 9 bases between. This CDR3 has 14 residues. The germline V gene encodes CDR1 KGHSH and CDR2 LQKENI.